This T cell receptor (beta chain) was recorded in a study of blood T cell repertoires in COVID-19. Study overall: Acute and convalescent COVID-19 specimens originated in the United States, Italy and Spain. T cells, B-cell-depleted T cells, or PBMCs provided the cDNA or gDNA that served as material.

V dropped 3 bases and J dropped 7; count of bases not matched to a gene: 4. The CDR3 has 13 amino acids. The germline CDR1 and CDR2 sequences are SGHAT and FQNNGV. Per the original data handling: The assay estimated nucleated cells by amplifying reference gene primers. Generated by immunoSEQ multiplex PCR, the TCRdb table keeps only in-frame clones and is missing some. The V and J calls and clone size were taken over from that table, and D and trimming were inferred from the DNA. The sample includes about 670,000 clones, just under 90% of them seen just once. Material: peripheral blood. The sequence was collected from a woman aged 18-30 years with acute or convalescent COVID-19. The J gene is TRBJ1-2, the V gene TRBV11-2; 8 positions match TRBD1. For the CDR3, the DNA is TGTGCCAGCAGCTTCCAGCAGGGGGCTGGCTACACCTTC. It specifies CASSFQQGAGYTF.